The sequence of this T cell receptor (beta chain) was determined in a study of blood T cell repertoires in COVID-19. Background on the study: T cells, B-cell-depleted T cells, or PBMCs provided the cDNA or gDNA that served as material.

Some clones are missing from TCRdb's copy, which holds only in-frame ones; the method was immunoSEQ multiplex PCR. The sample includes approximately 240,000 clones, around 81% of them seen just once. Deletions cut 4 bases from V and 4 bases from J, with 14 bases between. From germline, CDR1 is SGHRS and CDR2 YFSETQ. The CDR3 length is 14 residues. The sample comprised peripheral blood. The receptor was isolated from an older woman with acute or convalescent COVID-19. The chain recombines TRBV5-1 with TRBJ1-1, with a weak D call TRBD1 (5 bases). The CDR3: CASSPGGIGTEAFF. For the CDR3, the DNA is TGCGCCAGCAGCCCTGGGGGGATAGGCACTGAAGCTTTCTTT.